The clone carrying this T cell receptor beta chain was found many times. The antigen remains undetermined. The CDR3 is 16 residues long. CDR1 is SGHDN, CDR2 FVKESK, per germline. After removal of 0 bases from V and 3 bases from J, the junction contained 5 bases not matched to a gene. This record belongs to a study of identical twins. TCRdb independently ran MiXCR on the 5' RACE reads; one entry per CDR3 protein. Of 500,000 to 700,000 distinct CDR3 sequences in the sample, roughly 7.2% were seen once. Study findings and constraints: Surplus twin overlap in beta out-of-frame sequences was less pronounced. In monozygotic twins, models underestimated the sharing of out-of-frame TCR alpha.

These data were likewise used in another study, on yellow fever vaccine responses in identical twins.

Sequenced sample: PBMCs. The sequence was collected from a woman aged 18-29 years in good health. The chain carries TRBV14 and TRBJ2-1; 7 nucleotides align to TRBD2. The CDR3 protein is CASSQETAGFYNEQFF. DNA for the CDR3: TGTGCCAGCAGCCAAGAAACAGCGGGATTCTACAATGAGCAGTTCTTC. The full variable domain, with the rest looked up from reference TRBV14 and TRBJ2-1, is EAGVTQFPSHSVIEKGQTVTLRCDPISGHDNLYWYRRVMGKEIKFLLHFVKESKQDESGMPNNRFLAERTGGTYSTLKVQPAELEDSGVYFCASSQETAGFYNEQFFGPGTRLTVL.